Sequencing of this TCR beta chain was carried out in a study of cytomegalovirus exposure and HLA in healthy donors. Across the study: Approximately 81% of roughly 400 genotyped donors fell in the Caucasian-associated ancestry cluster.

Overall study results and limits: In a later analysis, 15,000 to 20,000 TCR beta sequences were associated with HLA alleles at 0.05 false discovery rate. Per a prior analysis, the majority of TCR beta V segments were productive roughly 90% or roughly 30% of the time. The study reported that TCR beta sequences accurately predicted HLA-A and HLA-B alleles in most subjects.

CDR3 length: 16 residues. The germline V gene encodes CDR1 SGHDN and CDR2 FVKESK. V was pared by 4 bases and J by 8 bases, with 12 bases of the junction left unmatched. Concerning this clone: The target antigen is unknown.

The PCR employed 60 Vbeta primers together with 13 Jbeta primers. TCRdb's table, derived via immunoSEQ multiplex PCR, lists solely in-frame clones and lacks some. This table has more than 120,000 clones, about 80% appearing once. Sequenced material: PBMCs. The rearrangement joins TRBV14 to TRBJ2-1; TRBD1 agrees at 9 bases. This receptor was identified in a woman in her 40s in good health and CMV-seropositive. The CDR3 loop reads CASSRTTGGRRHEQFF. Here the CDR3 DNA reads TGTGCCAGCAGCCGGACGACAGGGGGAAGGAGACATGAGCAGTTCTTC.